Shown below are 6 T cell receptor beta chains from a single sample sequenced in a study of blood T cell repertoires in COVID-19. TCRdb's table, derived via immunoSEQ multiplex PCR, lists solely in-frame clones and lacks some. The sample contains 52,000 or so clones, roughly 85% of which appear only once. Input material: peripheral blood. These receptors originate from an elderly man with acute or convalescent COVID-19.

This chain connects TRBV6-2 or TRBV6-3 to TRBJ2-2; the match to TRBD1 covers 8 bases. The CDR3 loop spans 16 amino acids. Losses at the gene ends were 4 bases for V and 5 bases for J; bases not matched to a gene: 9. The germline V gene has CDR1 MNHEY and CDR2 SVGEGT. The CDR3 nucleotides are TGTGCCAGCAGTTCGCTGGATCAGGGGGCTACCGGGGAGCTGTTTTTT. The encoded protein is CASSSLDQGATGELFF.

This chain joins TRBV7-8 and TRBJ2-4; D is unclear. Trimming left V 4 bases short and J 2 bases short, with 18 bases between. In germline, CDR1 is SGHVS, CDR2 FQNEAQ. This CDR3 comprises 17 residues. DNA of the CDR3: TGTGCCAGCAGCTGGAGCGTGGTGAAGTTTTCCAAAAACATTCAGTACTTC. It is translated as CASSWSVVKFSKNIQYF.

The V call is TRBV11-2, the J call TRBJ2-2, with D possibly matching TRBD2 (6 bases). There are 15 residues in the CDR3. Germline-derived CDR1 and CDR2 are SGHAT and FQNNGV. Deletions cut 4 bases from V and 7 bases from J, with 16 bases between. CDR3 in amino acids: CASSSPKRGGGELFF. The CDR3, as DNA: TGTGCCAGCAGCTCCCCCAAGAGGGGAGGCGGGGAGCTGTTTTTT.

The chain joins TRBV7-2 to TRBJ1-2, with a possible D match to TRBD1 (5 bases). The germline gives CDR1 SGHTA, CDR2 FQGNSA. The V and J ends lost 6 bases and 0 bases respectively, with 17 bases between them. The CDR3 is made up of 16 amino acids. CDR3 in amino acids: CASSYTGVGTNYGYTF. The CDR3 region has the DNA TGTGCCAGCAGTTATACGGGGGTTGGGACTAACTATGGCTACACCTTC.

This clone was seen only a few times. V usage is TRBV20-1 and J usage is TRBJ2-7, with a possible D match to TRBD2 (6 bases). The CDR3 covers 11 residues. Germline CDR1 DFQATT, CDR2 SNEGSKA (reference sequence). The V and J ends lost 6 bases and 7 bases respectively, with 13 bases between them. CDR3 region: CSANLAREQYF. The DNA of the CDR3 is TGCAGTGCCAACCTAGCGAGGGAGCAGTACTTC.

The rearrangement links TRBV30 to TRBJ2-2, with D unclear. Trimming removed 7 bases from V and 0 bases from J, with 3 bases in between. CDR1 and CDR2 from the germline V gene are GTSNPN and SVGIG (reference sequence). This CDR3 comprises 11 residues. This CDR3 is CAFSNTGELFF. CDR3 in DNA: TGTGCCTTCTCGAACACCGGGGAGCTGTTTTTT.